This T cell receptor (beta chain) was recorded in a study of blood T cell repertoires in COVID-19. Turning to the study itself: There were acute and convalescent COVID-19 samples, and they came from the United States, Italy and Spain.

The CDR3 covers 17 residues. Germline lookup yields CDR1 SGHTA and CDR2 FQGNSA. Trimming removed 1 base at V and 4 bases at J, with 16 bases between. Repertoires were generated with immunoSEQ multiplex PCR, while TCRdb's copy carries only in-frame clones and drops some. The repertoire holds hundreds of thousands of clones, roughly nine tenths seen once, with under 9.5% in the top ten. This receptor was taken from a woman aged 60-75 years who had recovered from COVID-19. What was sequenced was PBMCs or T cells enriched from blood (not recorded which). The chain combines TRBV7-2 with TRBJ2-2; D unclear. CDR3 nucleotides: TGTGCCAGCAGCTTAGTGTCCGCTAAAATTTCCACCGGGGAGCTGTTTTTT. Its protein product is CASSLVSAKISTGELFF.